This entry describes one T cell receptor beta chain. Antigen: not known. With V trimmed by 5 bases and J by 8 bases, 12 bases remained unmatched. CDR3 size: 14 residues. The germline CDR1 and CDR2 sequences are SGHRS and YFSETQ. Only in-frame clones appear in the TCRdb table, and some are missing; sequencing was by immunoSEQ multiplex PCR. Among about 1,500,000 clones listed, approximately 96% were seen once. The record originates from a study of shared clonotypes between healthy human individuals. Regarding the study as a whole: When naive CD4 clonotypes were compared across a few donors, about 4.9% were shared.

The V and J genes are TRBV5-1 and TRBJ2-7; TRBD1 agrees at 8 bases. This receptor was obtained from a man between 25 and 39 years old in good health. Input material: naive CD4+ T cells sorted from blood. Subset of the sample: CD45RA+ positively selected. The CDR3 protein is CASSEQGALNKQYF. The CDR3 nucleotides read TGCGCCAGCAGTGAGCAGGGGGCTCTCAACAAGCAGTACTTC.